The T cell receptor (beta chain) under discussion was sequenced for a study of cytomegalovirus exposure and HLA in healthy donors listed by TCRdb under 2017. As for the study more broadly: An earlier analysis of approximately 590 of the donors reported approximately 270 Gb of sequence data and approximately 110 million unique TCR beta sequences from 190 million or so T cells. Approximately 300 gigabases of sequencing data and approximately 92 million unique TCR sequences made up an early release that covered about 640 HLA-typed donors. The genetic ancestry cluster associated with self-reported Caucasian donors included 80% to 90% of the roughly 410 genotyped donors. The study aimed to test whether cataloging public T cell receptors could reveal signatures of past pathogen exposure. The T cell repertoires of under 750 subjects were profiled by immunosequencing and related to cytomegalovirus serostatus. In addition to the first cohort of approximately 650 subjects, a separate validation cohort of approximately 130 different subjects was used. High-throughput TCR immunosequencing, statistical association of individual TCRs with disease status, and machine learning were combined to predict cytomegalovirus infection status. To study patterns of TCR occurrence, a later analysis re-analyzed previously published TCR beta repertoires from just over 650 donors and added high-resolution HLA genotyping. Rather than drawing on any new phenotypic data, the later analysis identified candidate immune exposures from TCR beta sequences and the way those sequences occurred across donors. In an earlier analysis of 500 to 650 of the donors, high-throughput TCR beta sequencing was used to judge whether each TCR beta V gene segment behaved as functional or pseudogenic. Alongside the repertoire data, information on donor age, sex, ethnicity and CMV serostatus was compiled. A later genetic analysis took genome-wide SNP genotypes for about three fifths of the 666 donors and used that subset as a discovery cohort. All discovery cohort repertoires had been generated using a single sequencing platform. HLA typing covered class I and class II loci at four-digit resolution. The number of donors typed differed by locus, with roughly 620-630 for A, B, C, DRB1 and DQB1, more than 500 for DQA1, 600 to 610 for DPA1, and around 460 for DPB1. Five DR-DQ haplotypes were treated as single units for association and clustering because of strong linkage in the cohort. Among 398 genotyped donors of the cohort, an average of about 240,000 unique TCR beta nucleotide sequences were sequenced per donor, roughly 18% of them non-productive. General conclusions and limits of the study: A total of around 150 TCR beta chains were listed by the study as associated with cytomegalovirus. Because counts were too low, under 20 rarely observed V segments, including chromosome 9 orphons, were left out of the earlier analysis of a few hundred of the donors. Because the 87-base-pair reads could not distinguish some IMGT-functional V segments, including TRBV6-2 and TRBV6-3, those segments were excluded. In a later analysis, HLA-associated TCR beta chains showed more clonal expansion and lower generation probabilities than non-associated chains that were equally common. In a later analysis, the rate of TCR association differed among HLA loci, with DRB1 alleles having the most associated TCRs and HLA-C alleles having the fewest. Only TCR beta chains were sequenced in this cohort, and the absence of alpha or paired-chain data limited detectable features. A cluster of highly shared sequence variants was judged likely to represent a technical artifact of the sequencing pipeline. A later genetic analysis associated a missense DCLRE1C variant with V-gene and J-gene trimming of TCR beta chains, and an independent cohort replicated the association. Correlated functional status among segregating V segments might reflect linkage disequilibrium, but an unknown experimental factor could not be ruled out. At a false discovery rate of 0.05, a later analysis linked 16,951 TCR beta sequences to specific HLA alleles. The authors suggested that the approach could potentially be generalized to other disease states and immunological phenotypes. A further reported finding was that TCR beta sequences accurately predicted the HLA-A and HLA-B alleles for most subjects in the first cohort. According to a later analysis, most CMV-associated TCR beta chains appeared to be HLA-restricted, and the HLA associations seemed to be driven largely by CMV exposure. In a later genetic analysis, fewer N-insertions in productive TCRs were reported among donors in an Asian-associated ancestry cluster than the approximately 710-donor mean. In vitro tests confirmed that three of the cytomegalovirus-associated TCR beta chains recognize cytomegalovirus antigens. HLA typing was unavailable for some donors at each locus, so association tests used only the typed subset. Immune exposure information for the cohort was limited to CMV serostatus. While some public TCRs were present in many individuals, most TCR sequences turned up only very rarely across donors. When HLA alleles, especially DR and DQ, strongly co-occurred, TCR associations were difficult to assign to individual alleles. In a later analysis, several top co-occurrence clusters were reported to appear linked to parvovirus B19, influenza, CMV and Epstein-Barr virus. In both the original and validation cohorts, the classifier was reported to diagnose cytomegalovirus status with high specificity and sensitivity. Roughly uniform sequencing depth across donors was assumed in presence/absence analyses, although this assumption may not hold. In an earlier analysis of about 600 of the donors, most TCR beta V segments appeared in productive rearrangements about 87% or about 30% of the time, broadly matching IMGT annotations.

The cohort comprised several hundred healthy bone marrow donors. Cohort members were all nominally healthy when sampled, although unrecorded immune exposures were likely present. Of the 600 to 750 cohort members, roughly 290 had a positive CMV serostatus and roughly 370 had a negative one, while no CMV serostatus was recorded for the donor. Every donor gave a peripheral blood sample, and the peripheral blood mononuclear cells from that sample were used for TCR beta sequencing. Genomic DNA extraction from the blood cell samples was performed with the Qiagen DNeasy Blood Extraction Kit. This clone was seen only once. The target of this receptor is not known. Per-base quality was not reported, and no clone a single base away is much larger than it. Taken from the germline V gene, the CDR1 and CDR2 loops are SGDLS and YYNGEE. Its CDR3 holds 19 amino acids, cysteine through phenylalanine. Left in the record is the CDR3 DNA by itself, 57 bases read in frame from the first base. Germline trimming amounts to 1 base on V and 4 bases on J, with 18 as the count of junction bases outside the gene matches.

The method behind the library was the immunoSEQ multiplex PCR assay. A mixture of 60 forward primers for TCR Vbeta segments and 13 reverse primers for TCR Jbeta segments was used in the multiplex PCR. A multiplex PCR assay on genomic DNA amplified the CDR3 region of rearranged TCR beta genes. Amplified TCR beta libraries were sequenced as 87-base-pair reads on the Illumina HiSeq System. In the authors' own workflow: Across the 700 or so repertoires, a later analysis counted 80 million or so unique TCR beta chains, roughly 11 million of which were shared by at least two donors. A nearest-neighbor algorithm error-corrected the raw reads and collapsed the reads into unique sequences, merging closely related sequences to remove PCR and sequencing errors. V, D and J gene segments were assigned by aligning CDR3 sequences to IMGT reference sequences. Each retained sequence needed at least a six-nucleotide match to both a V gene segment and a J gene segment. A rearrangement counted as productive if the CDR3 had no stop codons and remained in frame with V and J, and every other rearrangement counted as non-productive. CDR3 was defined according to IMGT convention as the region running from the second conserved V-encoded cysteine to the conserved J-encoded phenylalanine. The earlier analysis of around 640 of the donors excluded sequences that lacked an unambiguous match to a single V gene segment. In an earlier analysis of approximately 550 of the donors, V segments were called functional above 56.7% productive rearrangements and were called segregating when the between-donor standard deviation exceeded 5%. A statistical classification framework was built to diagnose cytomegalovirus status from the catalog of TCR beta chain sequences. In a later analysis, TCR nucleotide sequences were compared against IMGT/GENE-DB human TR gene sequences so that V and J genes could be assigned. Using the TCRdist pipeline, a later analysis assigned CDR3 sequences along with most-parsimonious VDJ recombination scenarios. A later analysis defined each TCR beta chain by its CDR3 amino acid sequence plus V-gene family, and excluded reads lacking a unique V-gene family. To address suspected cross-contamination and a sequencing artifact, a later analysis removed over 500 highly shared, low-generation-probability nucleotide sequences. A later analysis calculated a clonal expansion index for each public chain from normalized within-repertoire ranks of inferred template counts. Generation probabilities in a later analysis came from a VDJ recombination model fitted to out-of-frame rearrangements, and those results were checked against IGoR. Hypergeometric tests were used in a later analysis to score TCR-TCR, TCR-HLA and TCR-CMV co-occurrence, with a repertoire-size bias correction applied to the TCR pairs. False discovery rates were estimated in a later analysis by permuting HLA or CMV assignments 20 times. In a later analysis, co-occurring TCRs were grouped with DBSCAN, and TCRdist sequence similarity was added when clustering was performed within HLA-allele-positive subsets. Repertoires with fewer than 30,000 or more than 120,000 public chains, plus five repertoires with anomalous nucleotide sharing, were excluded from co-occurrence clustering. TCRdb's version of the immuneACCESS table is confined to in-frame rearrangements and falls short of the full clone set. An unresolved V gene accounts for under half of the shortfall where checked; the remainder is of unknown origin. V and J calls and clone size are copied from that table; D and trimming were computed from the DNA. The sample table contains over 100,000 clones; only one count was recorded for around 63% of them. The biggest ten clones account for 4% to 5.5% of the sample.

This receptor was identified in a human donor in good health. Sequences were obtained from PBMCs. The chain employs TRBV9 and TRBJ1-1, and 8 junction bases match TRBD1. The DNA reads as follows: TGTGCCAGCAGCGTACATCAGGGGGCGCTTCAGGATATCGGCACTGAAGCTTTCTTT. It encodes CASSVHQGALQDIGTEAFF.